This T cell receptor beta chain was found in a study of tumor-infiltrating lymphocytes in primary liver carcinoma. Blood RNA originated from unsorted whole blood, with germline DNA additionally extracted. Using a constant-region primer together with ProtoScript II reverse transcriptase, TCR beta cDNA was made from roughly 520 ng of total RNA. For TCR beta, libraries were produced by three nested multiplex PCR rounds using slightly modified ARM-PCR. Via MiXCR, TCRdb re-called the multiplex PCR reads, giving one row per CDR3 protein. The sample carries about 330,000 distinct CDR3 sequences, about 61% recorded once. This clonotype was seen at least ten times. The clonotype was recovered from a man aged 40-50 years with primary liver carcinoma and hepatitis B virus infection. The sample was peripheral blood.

CDR3 loop: CASSQSSDRGYGYTF. CDR3 bases: TGTGCCAGCAGCCAATCGTCTGACAGGGGCTATGGCTACACCTTC. The chain has TRBV11-1 and TRBJ1-2; 8 positions agree with TRBD1. J lost 4 bases, V lost 5 bases, and 9 bases had no gene match. The CDR3 runs 15 residues. Germline V gene sequence: CDR1 SGHAT, CDR2 FQDESV (reference sequence).